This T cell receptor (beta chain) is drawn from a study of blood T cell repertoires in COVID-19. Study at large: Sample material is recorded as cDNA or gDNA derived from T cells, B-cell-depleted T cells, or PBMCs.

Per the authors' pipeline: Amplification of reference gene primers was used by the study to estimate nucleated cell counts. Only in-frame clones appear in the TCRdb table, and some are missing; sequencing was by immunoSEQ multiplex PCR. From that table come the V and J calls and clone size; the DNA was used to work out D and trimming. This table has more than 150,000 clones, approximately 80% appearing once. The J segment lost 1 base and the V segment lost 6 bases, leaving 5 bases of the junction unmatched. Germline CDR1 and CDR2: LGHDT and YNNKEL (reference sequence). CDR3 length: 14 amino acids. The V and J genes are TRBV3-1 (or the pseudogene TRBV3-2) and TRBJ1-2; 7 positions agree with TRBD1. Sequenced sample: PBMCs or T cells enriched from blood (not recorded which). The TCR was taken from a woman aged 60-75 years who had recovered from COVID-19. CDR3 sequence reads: CASRPGQNNYGYTF. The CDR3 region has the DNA TGTGCCAGCAGGCCGGGACAGAATAACTATGGCTACACCTTC.